This entry concerns a single TCR beta chain. Its antigen remains unknown. Germline-derived CDR1 and CDR2 are SGHVS and FQNEAQ. With V trimmed by 5 bases and J by 5 bases, 23 bases remained unmatched. The CDR3 extends over 20 amino acids. This entry is derived from a study of cytomegalovirus exposure and HLA in healthy donors. Overall study findings and caveats: According to the study, about 180 TCR beta chains were cytomegalovirus-associated.

A multiplex PCR was run with 60 Vbeta primers and 13 Jbeta primers. Assay used: immunoSEQ multiplex PCR; TCRdb lists only in-frame clones, some missing. The table shows roughly 100,000 clones, with 70% to 85% occurring only once. This clonotype was sampled from a man in his thirties or forties in good health and CMV-seropositive. Sequenced input: PBMCs. The chain recombines TRBV7-8 with TRBJ2-7; 11 positions match TRBD2. Written as DNA, the CDR3 is TGTGCCAGCAGCCCCAACTCTCGGGGGGGGCATAGCGGGAGGGCCAACGAGCAGTACTTC. Translation: CASSPNSRGGHSGRANEQYF.